This TCR beta chain stems from a study of molecular identifiers for immune sequencing clone quantification. As for the study in general: Across replicate runs, RNA obtained from around 18,000 or 91,000 naive CD8 cells was divided into five, with four undergoing sequencing.

This clonotype was seen a few times. Its antigen is as yet unknown. Sorted naive CD8 T cells were those defined as CD8+CD4-CCR7+CD45RA+. TCRdb processed the PCR reads anew with MiXCR; each CDR3 protein has one entry. Of roughly 630,000 distinct CDR3 sequences in the sample, roughly 27% were seen once. The CDR3 is 17 residues long. Germline V gives CDR1 SGHRS, CDR2 YFSETQ. Deletions cut 4 bases from V and 3 bases from J, with 19 bases between. Regarding the study as a whole: Naive cells had under 1% of molecules in clones above 20 RNA copies, effectors over 97%.

This TCR was sampled from a human donor in good health. Some libraries in this study had Jurkat cell RNA spiked in. Sequenced sample: naive CD8+ T cells from blood, with Jurkat cell RNA spiked in. Subset: FACS-sorted CD8+CD4-CCR7+CD45RA+ naive T cells. The chain links TRBV5-1 to TRBJ1-4; tentatively, D is TRBD1 (5 bases). The CDR3 DNA reads as TGCGCCAGCAGCCCGGATAGCGCAGGGCCGGCTAATGAAAAACTGTTTTTT. It yields the protein CASSPDSAGPANEKLFF.